The entry below gives a single T cell receptor (beta chain) sequence along with its context. Its specificity is unknown. The CDR3 sequence is 15 residues long. Germline values: CDR1 KGHSH, CDR2 LQKENI. Trimming removed 1 base from V and 0 bases from J, with 9 bases in between. This record belongs to a study of long-term antiretroviral therapy in people with HIV. Findings and limits, study-wide: Diversity rose after ART but stayed below transplant donor controls. Gathering of blood took place between about 2003 and 2018, possibly under older ART regimens.

Version v3.0 of the immunoSEQ assay ran at survey level. Some clones are missing from TCRdb's copy, which holds only in-frame ones; the method was immunoSEQ multiplex PCR. The profile covers around 12,000 clones, with roughly three quarters appearing a single time and approximately 18% taken by the ten largest. The V call is TRBV18, the J call TRBJ1-1, with D tentatively TRBD1 (5 bases). The sequence was collected from a woman aged 40 to 50 with HIV. The sample in question was unsorted PBMCs, obtained 0.5 years before starting antiretroviral therapy. The CDR3 region has the DNA TGTGCCAGCTCACCACTCAGGGAGATGAACACTGAAGCTTTCTTT. Protein product: CASSPLREMNTEAFF.